The T cell receptor (beta chain) under discussion was sequenced for a study of radiotherapy plus CTLA-4 blockade in lung cancer. Study in general: Disease control was present in more than 25% of patients, and objective responses in roughly 17%.

CDR1 is SGHDT, CDR2 YYEEEE, per germline. V lost 4 bases and J lost 0; bases outside the gene matches: 7. The CDR3 has 17 amino acids. Generated by immunoSEQ multiplex PCR, the TCRdb table keeps only in-frame clones and is missing some. The sample contains 40,000 to 45,000 clones, approximately 70% of which appear only once. Ipilimumab-mediated CTLA-4 blockade plus focal radiation was given to patients having chemo-refractory metastatic non-small-cell lung cancer. Comments on this clone: Its antigen is as yet unknown.

Overall study results and limits: In blood, after radiotherapy plus ipilimumab, tumor-derived TCR clones expanded.

This receptor was obtained from a human donor with non-small cell lung cancer who had stable disease on radiotherapy plus ipilimumab. This rearrangement joins TRBV5-6 to TRBJ1-6; 7 bases are a match to TRBD1. This specimen was peripheral blood, taken from a patient treated with radiotherapy plus ipilimumab. The CDR3 reads CASSRGQPSSYNSPLHF. The DNA for the CDR3 is TGTGCCAGCAGCCGGGGACAGCCAAGCTCCTATAATTCACCCCTCCACTTT.